Sequencing of this T cell receptor beta chain was carried out in a study of T cell changes during pregnancy in multiple sclerosis. This CDR3 region has 15 residues. From germline, CDR1 is KGHSH and CDR2 LQKENI. V gave up 2 bases and J gave up 4 bases; unmatched junction bases: 3. TCRdb's copy holds only in-frame clones and misses some; the assay was immunoSEQ multiplex PCR. Among about 47,000 clones listed, almost 95% were seen once. V gene TRBV18 combines with J gene TRBJ2-7, with 12 bases identical to TRBD2. Sequences were derived from peripheral blood, sampled in the third trimester of pregnancy. The sequence came from a female donor with multiple sclerosis, enrolled in a pregnancy study. CDR3 loop: CASSPVLAGGYEQYF. In DNA form, the CDR3 reads TGTGCCAGCTCACCAGTCCTAGCGGGAGGGTACGAGCAGTACTTC.